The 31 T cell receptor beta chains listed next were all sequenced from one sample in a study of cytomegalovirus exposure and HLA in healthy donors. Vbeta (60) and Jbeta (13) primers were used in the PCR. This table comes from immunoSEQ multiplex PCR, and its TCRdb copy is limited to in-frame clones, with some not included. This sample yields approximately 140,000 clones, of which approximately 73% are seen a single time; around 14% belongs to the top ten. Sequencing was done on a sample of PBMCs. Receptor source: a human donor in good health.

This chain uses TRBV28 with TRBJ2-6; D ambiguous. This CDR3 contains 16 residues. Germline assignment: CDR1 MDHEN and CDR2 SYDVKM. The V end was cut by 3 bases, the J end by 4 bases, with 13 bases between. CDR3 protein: CASSFWPSRGANVLTF. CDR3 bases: TGTGCCAGCAGTTTTTGGCCTTCACGCGGGGCCAACGTCCTGACTTTC.

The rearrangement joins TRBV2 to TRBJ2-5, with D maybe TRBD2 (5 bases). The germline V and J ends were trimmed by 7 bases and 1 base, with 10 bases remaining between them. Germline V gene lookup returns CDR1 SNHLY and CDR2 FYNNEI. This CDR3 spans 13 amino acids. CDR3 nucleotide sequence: TGTGCCAGCACCTCCGGGATCCAAGAGACCCAGTACTTC. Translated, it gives CASTSGIQETQYF.

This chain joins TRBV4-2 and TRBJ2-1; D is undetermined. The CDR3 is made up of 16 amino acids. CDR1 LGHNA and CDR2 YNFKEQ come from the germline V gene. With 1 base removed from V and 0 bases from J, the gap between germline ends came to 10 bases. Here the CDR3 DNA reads TGTGCCAGCAGCCAAGCCCTTATGAGCTCCTACAATGAGCAGTTCTTC. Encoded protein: CASSQALMSSYNEQFF.

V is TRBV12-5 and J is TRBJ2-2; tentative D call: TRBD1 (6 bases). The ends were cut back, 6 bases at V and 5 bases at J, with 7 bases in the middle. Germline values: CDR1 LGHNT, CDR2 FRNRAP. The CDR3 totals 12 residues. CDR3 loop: CASGRGTGELFF. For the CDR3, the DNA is TGTGCTAGTGGGAGGGGGACCGGGGAGCTGTTTTTT.

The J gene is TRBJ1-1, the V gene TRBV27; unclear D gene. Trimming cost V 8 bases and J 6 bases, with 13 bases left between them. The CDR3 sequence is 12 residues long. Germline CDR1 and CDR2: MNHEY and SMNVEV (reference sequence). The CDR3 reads CASGRGGSEAFF. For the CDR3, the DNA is TGTGCCAGCGGACGGGGTGGGTCTGAAGCTTTCTTT.

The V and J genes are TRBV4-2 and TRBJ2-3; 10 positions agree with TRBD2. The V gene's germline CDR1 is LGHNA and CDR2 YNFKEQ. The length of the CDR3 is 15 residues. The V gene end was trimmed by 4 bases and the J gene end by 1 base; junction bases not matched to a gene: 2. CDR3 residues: CASSLLAGGTDTQYF. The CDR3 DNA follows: TGTGCCAGCAGCCTCCTAGCGGGGGGCACAGATACGCAGTATTTT.

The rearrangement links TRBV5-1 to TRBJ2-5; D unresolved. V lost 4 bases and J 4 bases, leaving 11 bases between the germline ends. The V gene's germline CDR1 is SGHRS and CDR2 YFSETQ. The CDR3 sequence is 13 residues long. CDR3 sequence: CASSLQIRETQYF. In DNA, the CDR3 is TGCGCCAGCAGCCTTCAGATCCGAGAGACCCAGTACTTC. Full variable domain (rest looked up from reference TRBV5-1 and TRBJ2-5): KAGVTQTPRYLIKTRGQQVTLSCSPISGHRSVSWYQQTPGQGLQFLFEYFSETQRNKGNFPGRFSGRQFSNSRSEMNVSTLELGDSALYLCASSLQIRETQYFGPGTRLLVL.

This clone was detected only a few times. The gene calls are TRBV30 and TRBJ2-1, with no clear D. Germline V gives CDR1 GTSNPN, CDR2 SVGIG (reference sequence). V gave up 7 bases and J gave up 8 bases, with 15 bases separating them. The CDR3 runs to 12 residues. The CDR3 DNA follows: TGTGCCTCCCAGCAGGTCTTCGATGAGCAGTTCTTC. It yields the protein CASQQVFDEQFF.

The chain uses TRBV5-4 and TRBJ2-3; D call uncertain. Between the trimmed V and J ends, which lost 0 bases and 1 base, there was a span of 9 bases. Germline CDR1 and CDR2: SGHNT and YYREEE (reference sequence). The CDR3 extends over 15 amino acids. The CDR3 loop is CASSLGGGGTDTQYF. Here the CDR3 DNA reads TGTGCCAGCAGCTTGGGCGGTGGAGGCACAGATACGCAGTATTTT. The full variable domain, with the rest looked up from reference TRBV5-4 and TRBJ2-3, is ETGVTQSPTHLIKTRGQQVTLRCSSQSGHNTVSWYQQALGQGPQFIFQYYREEENGRGNFPPRFSGLQFPNYSSELNVNALELDDSALYLCASSLGGGGTDTQYFGPGTRLTVL.

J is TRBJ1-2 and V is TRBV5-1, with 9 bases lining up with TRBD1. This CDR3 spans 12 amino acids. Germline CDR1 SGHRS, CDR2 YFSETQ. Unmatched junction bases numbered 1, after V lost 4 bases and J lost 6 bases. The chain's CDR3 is CASSRTGDGYTF. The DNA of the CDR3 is TGCGCCAGCAGCAGGACAGGGGATGGCTACACCTTC.

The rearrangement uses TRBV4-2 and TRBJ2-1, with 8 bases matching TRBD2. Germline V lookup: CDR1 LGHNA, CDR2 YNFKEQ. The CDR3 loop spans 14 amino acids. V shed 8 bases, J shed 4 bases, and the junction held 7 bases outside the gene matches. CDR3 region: CASSGGPQYNEQFF. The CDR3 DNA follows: TGTGCCAGCTCGGGGGGGCCACAGTACAATGAGCAGTTCTTC.

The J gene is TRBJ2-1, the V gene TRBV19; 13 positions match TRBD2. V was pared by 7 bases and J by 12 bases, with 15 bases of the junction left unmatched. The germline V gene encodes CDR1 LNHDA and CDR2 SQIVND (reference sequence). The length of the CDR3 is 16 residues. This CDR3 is CASISTGLAGAAGQFF. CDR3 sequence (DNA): TGTGCCAGTATCTCCACCGGACTAGCGGGGGCGGCAGGGCAGTTCTTC. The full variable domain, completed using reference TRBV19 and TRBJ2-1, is DGGITQSPKYLFRKEGQNVTLSCEQNLNHDAMYWYRQDPGQGLRLIYYSQIVNDFQKGDIAEGYSVSREKKESFPLTVTSAQKNPTAFYLCASISTGLAGAAGQFFGPGTRLTVL.

The DNA for the CDR3 is TGTGCCAGCAGTGAAGCCCCCGGGACAGCAGAGACCCAGTACTTC. Translation gives CASSEAPGTAETQYF. The chain links TRBV6-1 to TRBJ2-5; 7 nucleotides agree with TRBD1. V lost 0 bases, J lost 4 bases, and 5 bases stayed unmatched. The germline gives CDR1 MNHNS, CDR2 SASEGT. The CDR3 covers 15 residues.

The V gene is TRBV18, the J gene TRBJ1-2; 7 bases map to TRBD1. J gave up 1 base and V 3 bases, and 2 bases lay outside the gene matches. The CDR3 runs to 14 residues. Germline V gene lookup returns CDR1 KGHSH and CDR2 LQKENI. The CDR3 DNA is TGTGCCAGCTCACCGGGACAGTTTAACTATGGCTACACCTTC. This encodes CASSPGQFNYGYTF.

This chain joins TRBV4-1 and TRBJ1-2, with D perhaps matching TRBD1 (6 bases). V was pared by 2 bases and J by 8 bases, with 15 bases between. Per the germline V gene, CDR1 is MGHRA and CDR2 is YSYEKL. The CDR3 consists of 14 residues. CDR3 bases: TGCGCCAGCAGCCAAACGGACAGCTCTATCGGCTACACCTTC. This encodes CASSQTDSSIGYTF.

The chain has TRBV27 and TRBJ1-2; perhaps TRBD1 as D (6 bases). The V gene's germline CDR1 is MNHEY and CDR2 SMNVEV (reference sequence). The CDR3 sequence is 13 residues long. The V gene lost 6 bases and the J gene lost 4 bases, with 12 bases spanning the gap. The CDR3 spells CASSQGFAYGYTF. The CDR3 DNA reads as TGTGCCAGCAGCCAGGGGTTCGCCTATGGCTACACCTTC.

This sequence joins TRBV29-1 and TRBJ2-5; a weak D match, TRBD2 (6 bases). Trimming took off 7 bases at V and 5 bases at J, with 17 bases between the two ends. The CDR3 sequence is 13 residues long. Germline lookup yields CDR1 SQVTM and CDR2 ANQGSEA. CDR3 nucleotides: TGCAGCGCACTAGCAGAACTTACGGAGACCCAGTACTTC. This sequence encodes CSALAELTETQYF.

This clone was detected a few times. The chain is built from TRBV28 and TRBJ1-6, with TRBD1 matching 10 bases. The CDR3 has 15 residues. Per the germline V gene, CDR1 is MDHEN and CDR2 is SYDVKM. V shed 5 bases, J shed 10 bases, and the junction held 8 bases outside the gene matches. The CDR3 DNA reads TGTGCCAGCAGTCCGACGGGACAGGGGAGGTCACCCCTCCACTTT. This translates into CASSPTGQGRSPLHF.

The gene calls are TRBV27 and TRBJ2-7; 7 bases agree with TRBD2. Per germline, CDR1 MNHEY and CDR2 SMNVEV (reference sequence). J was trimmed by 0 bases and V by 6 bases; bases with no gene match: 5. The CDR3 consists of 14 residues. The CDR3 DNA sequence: TGTGCCAGCAGCCTGTTAGCGGGCTCCTACGAGCAGTACTTC. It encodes CASSLLAGSYEQYF.

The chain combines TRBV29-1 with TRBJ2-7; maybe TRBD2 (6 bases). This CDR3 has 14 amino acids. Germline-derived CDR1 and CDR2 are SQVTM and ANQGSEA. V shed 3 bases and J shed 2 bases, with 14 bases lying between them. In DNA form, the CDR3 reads TGCAGCGTTGATGCGGGGTTCCCCACCTACGAGCAGTACTTC. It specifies CSVDAGFPTYEQYF.

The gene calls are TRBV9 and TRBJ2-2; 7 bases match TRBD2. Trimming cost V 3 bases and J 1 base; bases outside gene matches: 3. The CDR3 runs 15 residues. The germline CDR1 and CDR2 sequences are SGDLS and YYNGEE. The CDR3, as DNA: TGTGCCAGCAGCGCGGCGGGGGTGAACACCGGGGAGCTGTTTTTT. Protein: CASSAAGVNTGELFF.

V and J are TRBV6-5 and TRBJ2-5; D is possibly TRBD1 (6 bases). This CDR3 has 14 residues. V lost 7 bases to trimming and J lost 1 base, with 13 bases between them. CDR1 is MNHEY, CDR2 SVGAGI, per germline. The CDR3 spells CASKPDRRQETQYF. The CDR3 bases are TGTGCCAGCAAACCCGACAGGCGCCAAGAGACCCAGTACTTC.

The CDR3: CASSQGDRTNYGYTF. As DNA, the CDR3 is TGTGCCAGCAGCCAGGGGGACAGAACTAACTATGGCTACACCTTC. The chain has TRBV14 and TRBJ1-2; TRBD1 aligns across 7 bases. Germline V CDR1 and CDR2: SGHDN, FVKESK. The CDR3 totals 15 residues. Trimming at V came to 3 bases and at J to 0 bases, leaving 4 bases not matched to a gene.

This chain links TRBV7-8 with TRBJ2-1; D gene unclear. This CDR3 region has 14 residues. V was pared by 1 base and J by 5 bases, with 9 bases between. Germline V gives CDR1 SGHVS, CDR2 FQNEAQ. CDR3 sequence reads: CASSLGTANNEQFF. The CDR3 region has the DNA TGTGCCAGCAGCTTAGGAACAGCAAACAATGAGCAGTTCTTC.

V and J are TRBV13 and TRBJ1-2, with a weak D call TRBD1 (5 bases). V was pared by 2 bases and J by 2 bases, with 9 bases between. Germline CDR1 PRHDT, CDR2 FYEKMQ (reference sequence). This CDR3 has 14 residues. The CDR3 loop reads CASSLRGENYGYTF. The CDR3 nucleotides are TGTGCCAGCAGCTTACGGGGGGAAAACTATGGCTACACCTTC.

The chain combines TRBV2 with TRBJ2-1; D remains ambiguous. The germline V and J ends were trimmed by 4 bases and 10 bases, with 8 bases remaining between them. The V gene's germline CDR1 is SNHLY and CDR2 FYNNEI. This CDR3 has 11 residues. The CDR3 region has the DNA TGTGCCAGCAGTGTTTTAGAGGAGCAGTTCTTC. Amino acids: CASSVLEEQFF.

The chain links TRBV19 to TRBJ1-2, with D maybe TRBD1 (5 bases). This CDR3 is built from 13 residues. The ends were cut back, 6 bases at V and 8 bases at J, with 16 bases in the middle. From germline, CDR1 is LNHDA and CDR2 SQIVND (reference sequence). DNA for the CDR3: TGTGCCAGTAGCCAGGGTTTCAACTGGGGCTACACCTTC. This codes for CASSQGFNWGYTF. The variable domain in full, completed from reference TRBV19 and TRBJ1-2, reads DGGITQSPKYLFRKEGQNVTLSCEQNLNHDAMYWYRQDPGQGLRLIYYSQIVNDFQKGDIAEGYSVSREKKESFPLTVTSAQKNPTAFYLCASSQGFNWGYTFGSGTRLTVV.

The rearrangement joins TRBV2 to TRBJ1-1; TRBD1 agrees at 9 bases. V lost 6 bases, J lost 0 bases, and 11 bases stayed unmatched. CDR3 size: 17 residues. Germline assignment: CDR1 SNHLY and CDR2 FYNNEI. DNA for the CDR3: TGTGCCAGCAGAGGGACAGGGCCCAGGGCCATGAACACTGAAGCTTTCTTT. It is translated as CASRGTGPRAMNTEAFF.

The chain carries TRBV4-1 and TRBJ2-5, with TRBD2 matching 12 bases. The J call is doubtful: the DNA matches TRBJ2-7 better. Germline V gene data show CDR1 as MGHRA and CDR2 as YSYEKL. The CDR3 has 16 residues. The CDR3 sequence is CASSRRLAGVHYEQYF. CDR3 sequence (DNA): TGCGCCAGCAGCCGTAGACTAGCGGGAGTACACTACGAGCAGTACTTC.

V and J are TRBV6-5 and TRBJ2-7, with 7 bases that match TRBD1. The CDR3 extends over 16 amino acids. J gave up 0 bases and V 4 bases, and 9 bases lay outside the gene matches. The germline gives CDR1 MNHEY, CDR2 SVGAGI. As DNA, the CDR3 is TGTGCCAGCAGTTCCAGCACCGGGACAGTCTCCTACGAGCAGTACTTC. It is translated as CASSSSTGTVSYEQYF.

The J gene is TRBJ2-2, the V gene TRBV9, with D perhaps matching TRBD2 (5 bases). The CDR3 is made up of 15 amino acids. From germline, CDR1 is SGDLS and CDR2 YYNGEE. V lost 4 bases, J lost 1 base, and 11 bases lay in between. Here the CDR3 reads CASSPLGGNTGELFF. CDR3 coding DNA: TGTGCCAGCAGCCCCCTCGGAGGGAACACCGGGGAGCTGTTTTTT.